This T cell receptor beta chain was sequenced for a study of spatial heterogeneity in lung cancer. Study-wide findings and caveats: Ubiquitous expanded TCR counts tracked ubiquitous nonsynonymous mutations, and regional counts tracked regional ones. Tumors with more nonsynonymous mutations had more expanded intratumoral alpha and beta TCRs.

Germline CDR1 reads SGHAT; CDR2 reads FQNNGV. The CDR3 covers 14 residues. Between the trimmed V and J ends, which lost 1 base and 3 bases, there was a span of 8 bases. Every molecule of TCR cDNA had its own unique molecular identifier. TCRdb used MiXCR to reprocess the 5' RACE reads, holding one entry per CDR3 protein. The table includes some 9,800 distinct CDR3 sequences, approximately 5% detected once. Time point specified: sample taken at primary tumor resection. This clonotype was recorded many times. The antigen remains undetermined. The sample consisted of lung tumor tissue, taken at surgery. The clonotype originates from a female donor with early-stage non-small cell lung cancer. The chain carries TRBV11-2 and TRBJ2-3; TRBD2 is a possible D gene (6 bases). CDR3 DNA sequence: TGTGCCAGCAGCTTAGGGGGGAGGACAGATACGCAGTATTTT. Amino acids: CASSLGGRTDTQYF.